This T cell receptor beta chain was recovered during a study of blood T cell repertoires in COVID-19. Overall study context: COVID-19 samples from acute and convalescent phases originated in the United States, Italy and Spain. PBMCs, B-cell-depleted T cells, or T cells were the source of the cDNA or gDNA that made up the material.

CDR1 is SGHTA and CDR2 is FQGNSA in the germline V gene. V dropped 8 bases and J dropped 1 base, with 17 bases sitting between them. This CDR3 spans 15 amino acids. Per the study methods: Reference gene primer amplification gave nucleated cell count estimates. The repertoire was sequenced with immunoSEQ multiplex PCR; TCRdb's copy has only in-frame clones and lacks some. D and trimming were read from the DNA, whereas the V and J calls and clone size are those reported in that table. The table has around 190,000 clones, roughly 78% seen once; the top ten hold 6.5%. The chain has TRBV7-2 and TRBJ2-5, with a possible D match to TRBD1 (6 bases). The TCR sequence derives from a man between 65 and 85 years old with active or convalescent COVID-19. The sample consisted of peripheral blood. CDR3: CASFGMAGAQETQYF. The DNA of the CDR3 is TGTGCCAGCTTTGGGATGGCAGGGGCCCAAGAGACCCAGTACTTC.